These 18 T cell receptor beta chains were sequenced from one sample in a study of OX40 agonist ivuxolimab in advanced cancers. Assay: immunoSEQ multiplex PCR; the TCRdb copy retains only in-frame clones and omits some. This table has about 26,000 clones, 65% to 80% appearing once. Source: CD4+ or CD8+ T cells sorted from blood, taken in a trial of the OX40 agonist ivuxolimab. Every receptor here comes from an adult with an advanced solid tumor such as melanoma, head and neck, liver or kidney cancer.

This clone was counted only a few times. The V gene is TRBV7-3, the J gene TRBJ2-6; D might be TRBD2 (5 bases). V was shortened by 2 bases and J by 0 bases, with 11 bases between the two germline ends. This CDR3 is built from 17 residues. The V gene's germline CDR1 is SGHTA and CDR2 FQGTGA. Here the CDR3 reads CASSLYIGSSGANVLTF. The CDR3, as DNA: TGTGCCAGCAGCTTATACATAGGGAGCTCTGGGGCCAACGTCCTGACTTTC.

The genes are TRBV6-5 and TRBJ1-2; D may be TRBD1 (5 bases). CDR3 length equals 11 residues. Germline CDR1 and CDR2: MNHEY and SVGAGI. Trimming left V 5 bases short and J 4 bases short, with 5 bases between. The CDR3 nucleotides read TGTGCCAGCAGTGGGGGCTATGGCTACACCTTC. It yields the protein CASSGGYGYTF.

The V and J genes are TRBV19 and TRBJ2-1, with 8 bases matching TRBD1. The germline V gene encodes CDR1 LNHDA and CDR2 SQIVND (reference sequence). This CDR3 is built from 15 residues. The junction had 11 bases not matched to a gene; V was cut back by 7 bases and J by 6 bases. The CDR3 bases are TGTGCCAGTACCCAGGTCGGGACAGGACCCAATGAGCAGTTCTTC. Translating it yields CASTQVGTGPNEQFF.

V gene TRBV7-3 combines with J gene TRBJ1-5; D possibly corresponds to TRBD1 (5 bases). Germline CDR1 and CDR2: SGHTA and FQGTGA. V was shortened by 3 bases and J by 5 bases, with 8 bases between the two germline ends. The CDR3 has 13 residues. CDR3 sequence (DNA): TGTGCCAGCAGCTTGGGGGGGTATCAGCCCCAGCATTTT. Its protein product is CASSLGGYQPQHF.

The chain is built from TRBV10-3 and TRBJ1-2; 9 nucleotides align to TRBD1. Per the germline V gene, CDR1 is ENHRY and CDR2 is SYGVKD. Unmatched junction bases numbered 14, after V lost 2 bases and J lost 4 bases. The CDR3 runs to 18 residues. Here the CDR3 reads CAISEQRNPGQGGYGYTF. DNA of the CDR3: TGTGCCATCAGTGAGCAAAGGAACCCGGGACAGGGCGGCTATGGCTACACCTTC.

This chain connects TRBV28 to TRBJ1-1; TRBD1 matches at 9 bases. In germline, CDR1 is MDHEN, CDR2 SYDVKM. The CDR3 loop spans 16 amino acids. V dropped 4 bases and J dropped 2; count of bases not matched to a gene: 8. The CDR3 is CASSSYTGGKNTEAFF. The CDR3 nucleotides are TGTGCCAGCAGTTCCTATACAGGGGGCAAAAACACTGAAGCTTTCTTT.

V is TRBV28 and J is TRBJ1-5; 8 nucleotides agree with TRBD1. The germline CDR1 and CDR2 sequences are MDHEN and SYDVKM. The CDR3 runs to 14 residues. J gave up 5 bases and V 5 bases, and 5 bases lay outside the gene matches. CDR3 in DNA: TGTGCCAGCAGTCCAGGACAGGGAGATCAGCCCCAGCATTTT. Its translation: CASSPGQGDQPQHF.

This clone was detected a few times. The V and J genes are TRBV7-9 and TRBJ2-7, with 9 bases identical to TRBD1. The trim removed 5 bases at V and 5 bases at J, leaving 1 base unmatched. CDR1 SEHNR and CDR2 FQNEAQ come from the germline V gene (reference sequence). The CDR3 totals 12 residues. This CDR3 reads CASSRTGDEQYF. The CDR3 bases are TGTGCCAGCAGCCGGACAGGGGACGAGCAGTACTTC.

The chain combines TRBV30 with TRBJ1-3, with 7 bases lining up with TRBD1. With 3 bases clipped from V and 5 bases from J, the junction kept 16 bases outside the gene matches. The CDR3 is 17 amino acids. Germline assignment: CDR1 GTSNPN and CDR2 SVGIG (reference sequence). CDR3 protein: CAWSPGGVSFGRNTIYF. The CDR3 DNA follows: TGTGCCTGGAGCCCAGGGGGGGTTTCTTTCGGGCGAAACACCATATATTTT.

The genes are TRBV6-1 and TRBJ2-7; no definite D call. Trimming pared 6 bases from V and 3 bases from J, leaving 15 bases between. The CDR3 spans 14 residues. The germline CDR1 and CDR2 sequences are MNHNS and SASEGT. The CDR3 DNA reads as TGTGCCAGCAGACCCCTCGACGCTAGCTACGAGCAGTACTTC. Its protein is CASRPLDASYEQYF.

The chain is built from TRBV6-6 and TRBJ2-7, with D perhaps matching TRBD1 or TRBD2 (5 bases each). CDR1 is MNHNY and CDR2 is SVGAGI in the germline V gene (reference sequence). The CDR3 runs to 14 residues. Trimming removed 3 bases from V and 5 bases from J, with 14 bases in between. The CDR3 nucleotides read TGTGCCAGCAGTTATGAACAGGACTCGCACGAGCAGTACTTC. Translated: CASSYEQDSHEQYF.

The chain recombines TRBV27 with TRBJ1-3; D possibly corresponds to TRBD1 (6 bases). The V gene's germline CDR1 is MNHEY and CDR2 SMNVEV (reference sequence). CDR3 size: 14 residues. Trimming cost V 8 bases and J 2 bases, with 13 bases left between them. The CDR3 sequence is CASSRGTAGNTIYF. The CDR3 DNA reads as TGTGCCAGCTCGAGGGGGACGGCTGGAAACACCATATATTTT.

A few counts support this clone. The rearrangement uses TRBV7-9 and TRBJ2-5; the D gene is possibly TRBD1 (6 bases). Germline values: CDR1 SEHNR, CDR2 FQNEAQ (reference sequence). The V and J ends lost 5 bases and 2 bases respectively, with 12 bases between them. This CDR3 comprises 14 residues. The chain's CDR3 is CASSSRTVQETQYF. CDR3 bases: TGTGCCAGCAGCAGCCGGACAGTACAAGAGACCCAGTACTTC.

This clone was detected only a few times. The chain links TRBV19 to TRBJ2-1, with 10 nucleotides matching TRBD1. The V gene end was trimmed by 5 bases and the J gene end by 7 bases; junction bases not matched to a gene: 8. Germline values: CDR1 LNHDA, CDR2 SQIVND (reference sequence). The CDR3 is 15 amino acids. The CDR3 protein is CASSVGQGVWNEQFF. CDR3 nucleotides: TGTGCCAGTAGTGTCGGACAGGGGGTTTGGAATGAGCAGTTCTTC.

The rearrangement links TRBV18 to TRBJ1-2; D perhaps matches TRBD1 (5 bases). The CDR3 is made up of 14 amino acids. V lost 3 bases, J lost 6 bases, and 14 bases lay in between. Germline CDR1 KGHSH, CDR2 LQKENI. The CDR3 sequence is CASSPTVGEDGYTF. The CDR3 coding sequence is TGTGCCAGCTCACCCACCGTAGGGGAGGATGGCTACACCTTC.

The chain links TRBV11-1 to TRBJ2-5; D is ambiguous. The V end lost 2 bases, the J end lost 5 bases, and 15 bases lay between the germline ends. Germline CDR1 SGHAT, CDR2 FQDESV (reference sequence). This CDR3 contains 15 residues. The CDR3 here is CASSLFDASFETQYF. The CDR3 DNA reads as TGTGCCAGCAGCTTATTCGACGCCTCCTTTGAGACCCAGTACTTC.

V gene TRBV7-9 combines with J gene TRBJ1-4; 10 bases are shared with TRBD1. There are 14 residues in the CDR3. Germline V gives CDR1 SEHNR, CDR2 FQNEAQ (reference sequence). The V segment lost 5 bases and the J segment 8 bases; nucleotides outside the gene matches: 5. The CDR3 here is CASSHGQGGEKLFF. CDR3 sequence (DNA): TGTGCCAGCAGCCACGGACAGGGGGGGGAAAAACTGTTTTTT.

This chain joins TRBV6-6 and TRBJ2-7; perhaps TRBD1 as D (6 bases). From germline, CDR1 is MNHNY and CDR2 SVGAGI (reference sequence). The CDR3 consists of 15 residues. V lost 2 bases and J lost 0, with 11 bases in between. The CDR3 is CASSYRRDNSYEQYF. The CDR3 DNA follows: TGTGCCAGCAGTTACCGCCGGGACAACTCCTACGAGCAGTACTTC.